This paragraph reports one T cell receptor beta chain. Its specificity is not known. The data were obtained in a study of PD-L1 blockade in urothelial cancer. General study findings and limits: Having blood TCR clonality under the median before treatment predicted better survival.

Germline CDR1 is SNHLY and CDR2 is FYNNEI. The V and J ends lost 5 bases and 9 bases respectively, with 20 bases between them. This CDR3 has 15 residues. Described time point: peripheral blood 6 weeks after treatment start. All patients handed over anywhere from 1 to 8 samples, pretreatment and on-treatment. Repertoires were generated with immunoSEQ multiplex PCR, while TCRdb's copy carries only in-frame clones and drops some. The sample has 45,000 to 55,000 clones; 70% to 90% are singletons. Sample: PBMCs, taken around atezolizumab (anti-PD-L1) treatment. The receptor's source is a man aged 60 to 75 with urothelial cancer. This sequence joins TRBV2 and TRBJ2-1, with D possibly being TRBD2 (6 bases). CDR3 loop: CASSLRGIVGGEQFF. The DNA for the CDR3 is TGTGCCAGCAGTTTGCGAGGAATCGTGGGGGGTGAGCAGTTCTTC.